The 30 T cell receptor beta chains reported below all come from one sample, sequenced in a study of CD8+ T cells in alopecia areata. RNA was extracted and reverse transcribed into cDNA as the sequencing template. Assay: immunoSEQ multiplex PCR; the TCRdb copy retains only in-frame clones and omits some. The table includes about 210,000 clones, around 66% detected once. The treatment denotes: oral pan-JAK inhibitor, 5-10 mg twice daily. The sample in question was CD4+ T cells sorted from blood, obtained at approximately week 42, from a patient treated with tofacitinib. The receptors stem from a human donor with alopecia areata.

J is TRBJ1-5 and V is TRBV9; D may be TRBD1 (5 bases). Trimming pared 3 bases from V and 2 bases from J, leaving 9 bases between. CDR3 length: 14 residues. CDR1 is SGDLS and CDR2 is YYNGEE in the germline V gene. CDR3 in amino acids: CASSAGMGNQPQHF. The CDR3 region has the DNA TGTGCCAGCAGCGCAGGGATGGGCAATCAGCCCCAGCATTTT.

A note on this clone: Other nucleotide sequences from this sample produce the same CDR3. V gene TRBV18 combines with J gene TRBJ2-7; D gene unclear. The CDR3 extends over 11 amino acids. V lost 3 bases and J 5 bases, leaving 5 bases between the germline ends. Germline V lookup: CDR1 KGHSH, CDR2 LQKENI. CDR3 amino acids: CASSPRDEQYF. The CDR3 DNA sequence: TGTGCCAGCTCACCGAGAGACGAGCAGTACTTC.

In its sample, this clone was seen once. The rearrangement joins TRBV29-1 to TRBJ1-4; TRBD1 aligns across 12 bases. The ends lost 6 bases at V and 8 bases at J; junction bases unmatched: 16. Germline CDR1 and CDR2: SQVTM and ANQGSEA. This CDR3 spans 17 amino acids. CDR3 loop: CSVGRRGTGGFMEKLFF. DNA of the CDR3: TGCAGCGTAGGAAGAAGGGGGACAGGGGGCTTTATGGAAAAACTGTTTTTT.

The V gene is TRBV5-1, the J gene TRBJ2-3, with D perhaps matching TRBD1 (6 bases). The V gene lost 0 bases and the J gene lost 6 bases, with 14 bases spanning the gap. There are 15 residues in the CDR3. CDR1 and CDR2 from the germline V gene are SGHRS and YFSETQ. DNA for the CDR3: TGCGCCAGCAGCTTGGCCGAACAGGGATTCGATACGCAGTATTTT. This codes for CASSLAEQGFDTQYF.

This chain joins TRBV4-3 and TRBJ2-1; D is perhaps TRBD2 (5 bases). Between the trimmed V and J ends, which lost 4 bases and 9 bases, there was a span of 16 bases. The CDR3 runs 14 residues. In germline, CDR1 is LGHNA, CDR2 YSLEER. CDR3 loop: CASSPSDGLGEQFF. The CDR3, as DNA: TGCGCCAGCAGCCCGTCCGACGGACTGGGTGAGCAGTTCTTC.

J is TRBJ2-1 and V is TRBV4-3; 13 bases fit TRBD2. There are 17 residues in the CDR3. The V segment lost 1 base and the J segment 2 bases; nucleotides outside the gene matches: 2. CDR1 LGHNA and CDR2 YSLEER come from the germline V gene. CDR3 sequence (DNA): TGCGCCAGCAGCCAAGCCGGGACTAGCGGGGCCTACAATGAGCAGTTCTTC. Amino acids: CASSQAGTSGAYNEQFF.

The chain couples TRBV30 to TRBJ1-1; D is undetermined. Trimming shortened V by 0 bases and J by 3 bases, and 17 bases separated the two germline ends. The CDR3 spans 16 residues. The V gene's germline CDR1 is GTSNPN and CDR2 SVGIG (reference sequence). The CDR3 region is CAWSVFGVGWDTEAFF. DNA of the CDR3: TGTGCCTGGAGTGTTTTTGGGGTTGGATGGGACACTGAAGCTTTCTTT.

The V gene is TRBV4-3, the J gene TRBJ2-2; 11 bases align to TRBD1. J lost 5 bases, V lost 3 bases, and 5 bases had no gene match. CDR1 and CDR2 (germline): LGHNA, YSLEER. CDR3 size: 16 residues. In nucleotides, the CDR3 is TGCGCCAGCAGCCAGGAGGACAGGGGGCAGACCGGGGAGCTGTTTTTT. Its translation: CASSQEDRGQTGELFF.

The J gene is TRBJ2-5, the V gene TRBV5-6; D may be TRBD2 (5 bases). CDR1 and CDR2 from the germline V gene are SGHDT and YYEEEE. V lost 0 bases and J lost 4, with 16 bases in between. The CDR3 totals 16 residues. The CDR3 sequence is CASSLAEAGRGETQYF. In DNA form, the CDR3 reads TGTGCCAGCAGCTTGGCCGAGGCAGGCCGGGGAGAGACCCAGTACTTC.

This rearrangement joins TRBV7-2 to TRBJ1-1, with 7 positions matching TRBD1. Losses at the gene ends were 2 bases for V and 7 bases for J; bases not matched to a gene: 7. This CDR3 spans 14 amino acids. Germline CDR1 SGHTA, CDR2 FQGNSA. CDR3 in DNA: TGTGCCAGCAGCTTACAACTTTGGACAGGTGAAGCTTTCTTT. Translating it yields CASSLQLWTGEAFF.

The rearrangement joins TRBV29-1 to TRBJ1-1; the D gene is possibly TRBD1 (5 bases). The CDR3 has 13 amino acids. V was trimmed by 4 bases and J by 3 bases, leaving 12 bases between them. Per germline, CDR1 SQVTM and CDR2 ANQGSEA. CDR3 sequence: CSVVGLGDTEAFF. CDR3 bases: TGCAGCGTTGTGGGGCTAGGGGACACTGAAGCTTTCTTT.

On this clone itself: Other DNA sequences in the same sample also yield this CDR3. The chain employs TRBV7-2 and TRBJ2-7; possible D gene TRBD2, 6 bases. Germline assignment: CDR1 SGHTA and CDR2 FQGNSA. The CDR3 consists of 13 residues. V was clipped by 2 bases and J by 3 bases, with 8 bases between them. The chain's CDR3 is CASSLKTSYEQYF. CDR3 sequence (DNA): TGTGCCAGCAGCTTAAAGACTAGCTACGAGCAGTACTTC.

The chain carries TRBV29-1 and TRBJ1-3; the D is unclear. This CDR3 comprises 12 residues. Trimming removed 4 bases from V and 6 bases from J, with 10 bases in between. Germline V gives CDR1 SQVTM, CDR2 ANQGSEA. The CDR3 loop is CSVGGRPNTIYF. CDR3 DNA sequence: TGCAGCGTTGGAGGCAGGCCAAACACCATATATTTT.

The chain is built from TRBV5-1 and TRBJ1-2; D is perhaps TRBD1 (5 bases). Germline CDR1 is SGHRS and CDR2 is YFSETQ. CDR3 length equals 14 residues. The ends were cut back, 4 bases at V and 3 bases at J, with 13 bases in the middle. The DNA for the CDR3 is TGCGCCAGCAGCACCGCGACCAGGGACTATGGCTACACCTTC. Its protein is CASSTATRDYGYTF. The variable domain in full, with the rest retrieved from reference TRBV5-1 and TRBJ1-2, is KAGVTQTPRYLIKTRGQQVTLSCSPISGHRSVSWYQQTPGQGLQFLFEYFSETQRNKGNFPGRFSGRQFSNSRSEMNVSTLELGDSALYLCASSTATRDYGYTFGSGTRLTVV.

The V call is TRBV30, the J call TRBJ1-4, with D possibly being TRBD1 (5 bases). In germline, CDR1 is GTSNPN, CDR2 SVGIG (reference sequence). The V end was cut by 3 bases, the J end by 10 bases, with 15 bases between. The CDR3 has 13 residues. In DNA, the CDR3 is TGTGCCTGGAGGGAAACGGAGGGGTCAAAACTGTTTTTT. As protein: CAWRETEGSKLFF.

This chain connects TRBV2 to TRBJ1-2; TRBD1 agrees at 8 bases. The CDR3 spans 13 residues. Germline-derived CDR1 and CDR2 are SNHLY and FYNNEI. Trimming took 3 bases from V and 5 from J; bases not matched to a gene: 2. The CDR3 DNA reads TGTGCCAGCAGTGACCAGGGGGCTTATGGCTACACCTTC. This sequence encodes CASSDQGAYGYTF.

V and J are TRBV7-2 and TRBJ2-2, with 10 bases matching TRBD2. CDR1 is SGHTA, CDR2 FQGNSA, per germline. The CDR3 spans 15 residues. Trimming took 1 base from V and 8 from J; bases not matched to a gene: 4. The CDR3 DNA sequence: TGTGCCAGCAGCTTAGGGGGACTAGCGACTGGGGAGCTGTTTTTT. Protein product: CASSLGGLATGELFF.

The chain uses TRBV19 and TRBJ1-1, with TRBD1 matching over 9 bases. CDR1 is LNHDA, CDR2 SQIVND, per germline (reference sequence). V was clipped by 5 bases and J by 6 bases; unmatched bases: 7. This CDR3 has 14 amino acids. This chain's CDR3 is CASSRRQGGAEAFF. DNA for the CDR3: TGTGCCAGTAGTCGTCGACAGGGGGGGGCTGAAGCTTTCTTT.

In its sample, this clone was seen a few times. The chain combines TRBV2 with TRBJ1-2; D ambiguous. Germline assignment: CDR1 SNHLY and CDR2 FYNNEI. The CDR3 loop spans 13 amino acids. V lost 3 bases and J lost 8, with 13 bases in between. CDR3 nucleotide sequence: TGTGCCAGCAGTGAGGCCATGGTTGGAGGCTACACCTTC. Translation: CASSEAMVGGYTF. Full variable domain (remainder filled in from reference TRBV2 and TRBJ1-2): EPEVTQTPSHQVTQMGQEVILRCVPISNHLYFYWYRQILGQKVEFLVSFYNNEISEKSEIFDDQFSVERPDGSNFTLKIRSTKLEDSAMYFCASSEAMVGGYTFGSGTRLTVV.

DNA for the CDR3: TGCGCCAGCAGTCAATCGCAAAAAGGTATTATACGGCACTACGAGCAGTACTTC. This translates into CASSQSQKGIIRHYEQYF. The rearrangement joins TRBV23-1 to TRBJ2-7; D uncertain. TRBV23-1 has ORF status, its function being uncertain. This CDR3 has 18 amino acids. V lost 0 bases and J 3 bases, leaving 21 bases between the germline ends.

The chain links TRBV19 to TRBJ1-2, with 7 bases that match TRBD1. CDR3 length: 14 residues. V lost 4 bases and J lost 8; bases outside the gene matches: 10. The germline V gene encodes CDR1 LNHDA and CDR2 SQIVND (reference sequence). The CDR3 region has the DNA TGTGCCAGTAGTAGATCACAGGGGATGGAAGGCTACACCTTC. Residues: CASSRSQGMEGYTF.

The chain has TRBV30 and TRBJ2-5; TRBD1 agrees at 8 bases. The CDR3 runs to 14 residues. CDR1 is GTSNPN, CDR2 SVGIG, per germline (reference sequence). Losses at the gene ends were 5 bases for V and 4 bases for J; bases not matched to a gene: 9. DNA of the CDR3: TGTGCCTGGGAGGCCAAGACAGGGGTAGAGACCCAGTACTTC. This codes for CAWEAKTGVETQYF. Based on the CDR3 plus reference TRBV30 and TRBJ2-5, the full variable domain is SQTIHQWPATLVQPVGSPLSLECTVEGTSNPNLYWYRQAAGRGLQLLFYSVGIGQISSEVPQNLSASRPQDRQFILSSKKLLLSDSGFYLCAWEAKTGVETQYFGPGTRLLVL.

The chain is built from TRBV29-1 and TRBJ1-2; no clear D. Per germline, CDR1 SQVTM and CDR2 ANQGSEA. The CDR3 contains 14 residues. V was pared by 8 bases and J by 0 bases, with 16 bases between. The CDR3 reads CSITNVGANYGYTF. Written as DNA, the CDR3 is TGCAGCATCACCAACGTCGGAGCTAACTATGGCTACACCTTC. The full variable domain, in which reference TRBV29-1 and TRBJ1-2 provide the parts outside the CDR3, is SAVISQKPSRDICQRGTSLTIQCQVDSQVTMMFWYRQQPGQSLTLIATANQGSEATYESGFVIDKFPISRPNLTFSTLTVSNMSPEDSSIYLCSITNVGANYGYTFGSGTRLTVV.

The chain recombines TRBV30 with TRBJ1-2, with D uncertain. Trimming pared 3 bases from V and 11 bases from J, leaving 16 bases between. CDR1 is GTSNPN and CDR2 is SVGIG in the germline V gene (reference sequence). This CDR3 is 12 amino acids long. The CDR3 DNA follows: TGTGCCTGGAGAATGGGCATCTCCTATTACACCTTC. Residues: CAWRMGISYYTF.

This chain uses TRBV29-1 with TRBJ1-1; D is unclear. The V gene's germline CDR1 is SQVTM and CDR2 ANQGSEA. CDR3 length: 13 amino acids. The V end was cut by 6 bases, the J end by 0 bases, with 11 bases between. CDR3 DNA: TGCAGCGTCCAGCTGCGTATGAACACTGAAGCTTTCTTT. Translating it yields CSVQLRMNTEAFF.

The rearrangement joins TRBV9 to TRBJ2-1, with 11 bases aligning to TRBD2. V trimming: 2 bases; J trimming: 7 bases; junction bases outside the gene matches: 2. Germline V gene sequence: CDR1 SGDLS, CDR2 YYNGEE. The CDR3 loop spans 14 amino acids. The CDR3 spells CASSVSGGANEQFF. The DNA for the CDR3 is TGTGCCAGCAGCGTTAGCGGGGGGGCAAATGAGCAGTTCTTC.

In regard to this clone: At one of its ends the junction is not consistent with the germline gene, which may arise from a read error. The CDR3 region is CASSTGADYGYTF. In nucleotides, the CDR3 is TGTGCCAGCAGCACGGGAGCGGACTATGGCTACACCTTC. V usage is TRBV5-1 and J usage is TRBJ1-2; no firm D call. This CDR3 comprises 13 residues. Germline V CDR1 and CDR2: SGHRS, YFSETQ.

The rearrangement links TRBV29-1 to TRBJ1-5; the D gene is possibly TRBD1 (5 bases). CDR3 length equals 12 residues. Trimming removed 6 bases from V and 4 bases from J, with 10 bases in between. Germline CDR1 reads SQVTM; CDR2 reads ANQGSEA. CDR3: CSVRDVNQPQHF. The CDR3 DNA sequence: TGCAGCGTCAGGGACGTAAATCAGCCCCAGCATTTT.

V is TRBV7-2 and J is TRBJ2-7, with 9 bases that match TRBD2. Germline loops: CDR1 SGHTA, CDR2 FQGNSA. J was trimmed by 6 bases and V by 7 bases; bases with no gene match: 13. The CDR3 length is 15 residues. As DNA, the CDR3 is TGTGCCAGCACCCGAGCACTAGCGGGCCTGGGCGAGCAGTACTTC. Its protein product is CASTRALAGLGEQYF.

The chain has TRBV9 and TRBJ2-4; TRBD2 agrees at 10 bases. The CDR3 totals 20 residues. With 4 bases clipped from V and 5 bases from J, the junction kept 21 bases outside the gene matches. CDR1 is SGDLS, CDR2 YYNGEE, per germline. CDR3: CASSPRGVSGGPSRENIQYF. For the CDR3, the DNA is TGTGCCAGCAGCCCCCGAGGAGTTAGCGGGGGGCCATCTAGAGAAAACATTCAGTACTTC.